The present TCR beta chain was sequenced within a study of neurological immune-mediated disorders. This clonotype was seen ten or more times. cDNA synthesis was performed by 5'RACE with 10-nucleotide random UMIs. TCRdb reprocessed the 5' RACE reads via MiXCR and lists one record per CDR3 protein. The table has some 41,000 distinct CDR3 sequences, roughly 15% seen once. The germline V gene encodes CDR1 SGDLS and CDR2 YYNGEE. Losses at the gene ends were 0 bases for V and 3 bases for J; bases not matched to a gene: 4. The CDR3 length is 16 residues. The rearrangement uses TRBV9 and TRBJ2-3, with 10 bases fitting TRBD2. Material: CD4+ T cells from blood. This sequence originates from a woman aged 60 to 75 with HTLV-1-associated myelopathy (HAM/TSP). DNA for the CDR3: TGTGCCAGCAGCGTAGCAGCGGGGGGGCGGACAGATACGCAGTATTTT. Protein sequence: CASSVAAGGRTDTQYF. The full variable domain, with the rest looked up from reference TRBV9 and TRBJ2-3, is DSGVTQTPKHLITATGQRVTLRCSPRSGDLSVYWYQQSLDQGLQFLIQYYNGEERAKGNILERFSAQQFPDLHSELNLSSLELGDSALYFCASSVAAGGRTDTQYFGPGTRLTVL.